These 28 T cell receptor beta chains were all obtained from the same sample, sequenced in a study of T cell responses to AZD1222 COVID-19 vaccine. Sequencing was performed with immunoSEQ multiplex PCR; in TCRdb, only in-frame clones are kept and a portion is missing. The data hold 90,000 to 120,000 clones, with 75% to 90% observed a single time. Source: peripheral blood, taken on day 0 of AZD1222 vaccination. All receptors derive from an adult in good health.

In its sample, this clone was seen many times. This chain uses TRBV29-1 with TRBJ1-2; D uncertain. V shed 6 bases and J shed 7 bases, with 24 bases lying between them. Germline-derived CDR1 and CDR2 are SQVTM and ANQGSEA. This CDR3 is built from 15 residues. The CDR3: CSVELSGAVSGGYTF. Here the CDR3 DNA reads TGCAGCGTGGAACTCTCGGGAGCGGTCTCGGGTGGCTACACCTTC. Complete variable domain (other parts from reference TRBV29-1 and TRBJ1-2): SAVISQKPSRDICQRGTSLTIQCQVDSQVTMMFWYRQQPGQSLTLIATANQGSEATYESGFVIDKFPISRPNLTFSTLTVSNMSPEDSSIYLCSVELSGAVSGGYTFGSGTRLTVV.

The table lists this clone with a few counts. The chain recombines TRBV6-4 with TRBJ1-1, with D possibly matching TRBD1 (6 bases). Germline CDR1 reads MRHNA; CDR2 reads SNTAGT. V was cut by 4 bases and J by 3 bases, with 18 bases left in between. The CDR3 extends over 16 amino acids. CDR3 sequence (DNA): TGTGCCAGCAGTGTTGAGGGGGGCGCTGGGCACACTGAAGCTTTCTTT. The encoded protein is CASSVEGGAGHTEAFF.

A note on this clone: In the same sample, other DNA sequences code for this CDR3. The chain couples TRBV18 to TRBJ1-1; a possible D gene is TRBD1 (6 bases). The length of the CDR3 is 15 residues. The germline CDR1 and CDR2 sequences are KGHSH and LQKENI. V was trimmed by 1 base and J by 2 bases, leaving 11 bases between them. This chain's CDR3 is CASSPQDSLNTEAFF. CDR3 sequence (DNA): TGTGCCAGCTCACCACAGGACAGTTTAAACACTGAAGCTTTCTTT.

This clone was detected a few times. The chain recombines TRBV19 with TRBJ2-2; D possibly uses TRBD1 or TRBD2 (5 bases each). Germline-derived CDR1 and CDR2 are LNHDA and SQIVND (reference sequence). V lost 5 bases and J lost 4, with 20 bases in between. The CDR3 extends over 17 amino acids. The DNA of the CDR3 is TGTGCCAGTAGTTCCACACAGCTAGGGGCGGGCACCGGGGAGCTGTTTTTT. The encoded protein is CASSSTQLGAGTGELFF. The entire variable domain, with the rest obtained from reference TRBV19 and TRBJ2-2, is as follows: DGGITQSPKYLFRKEGQNVTLSCEQNLNHDAMYWYRQDPGQGLRLIYYSQIVNDFQKGDIAEGYSVSREKKESFPLTVTSAQKNPTAFYLCASSSTQLGAGTGELFFGEGSRLTVL.

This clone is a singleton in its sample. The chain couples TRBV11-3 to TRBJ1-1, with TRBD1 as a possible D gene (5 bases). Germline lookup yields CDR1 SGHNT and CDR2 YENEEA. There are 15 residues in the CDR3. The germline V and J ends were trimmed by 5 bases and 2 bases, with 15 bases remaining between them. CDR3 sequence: CASSQGDRGNTEAFF. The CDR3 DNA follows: TGTGCCAGCAGCCAAGGTGATCGGGGCAACACTGAAGCTTTCTTT.

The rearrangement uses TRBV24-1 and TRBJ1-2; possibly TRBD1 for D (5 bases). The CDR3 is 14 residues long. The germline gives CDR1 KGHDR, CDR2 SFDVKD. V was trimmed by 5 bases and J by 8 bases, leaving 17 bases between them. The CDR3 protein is CATSGDSPLMGYTF. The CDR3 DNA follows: TGTGCCACCAGTGGAGACAGTCCCCTAATGGGCTACACCTTC.

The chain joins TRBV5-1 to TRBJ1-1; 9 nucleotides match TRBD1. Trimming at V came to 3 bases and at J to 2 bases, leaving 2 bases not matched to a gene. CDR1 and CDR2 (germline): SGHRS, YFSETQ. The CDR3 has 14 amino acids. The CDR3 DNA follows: TGCGCCAGCAGCTGGGACAGGGTAAACACTGAAGCTTTCTTT. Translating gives CASSWDRVNTEAFF. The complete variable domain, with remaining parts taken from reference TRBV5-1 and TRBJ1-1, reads KAGVTQTPRYLIKTRGQQVTLSCSPISGHRSVSWYQQTPGQGLQFLFEYFSETQRNKGNFPGRFSGRQFSNSRSEMNVSTLELGDSALYLCASSWDRVNTEAFFGQGTRLTVV.

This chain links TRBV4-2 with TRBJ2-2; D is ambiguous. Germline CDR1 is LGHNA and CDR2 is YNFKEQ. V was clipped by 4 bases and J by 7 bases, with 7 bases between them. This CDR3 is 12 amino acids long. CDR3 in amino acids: CASSLRGGELFF. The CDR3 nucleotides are TGTGCCAGCAGCCTCCGAGGCGGGGAGCTGTTTTTT.

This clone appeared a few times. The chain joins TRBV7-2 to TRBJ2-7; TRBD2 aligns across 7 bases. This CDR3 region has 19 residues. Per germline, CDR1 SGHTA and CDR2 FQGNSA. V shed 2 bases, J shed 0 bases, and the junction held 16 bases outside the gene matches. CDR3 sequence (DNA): TGTGCCAGCAGCTTACAGCAGGGAGGGCCGTTTTTACGCTCCTACGAGCAGTACTTC. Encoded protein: CASSLQQGGPFLRSYEQYF.

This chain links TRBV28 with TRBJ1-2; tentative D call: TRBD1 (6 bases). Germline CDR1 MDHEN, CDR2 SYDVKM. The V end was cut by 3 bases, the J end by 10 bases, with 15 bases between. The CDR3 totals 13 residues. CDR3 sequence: CASSFTTPGAYTF. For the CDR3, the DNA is TGTGCCAGCAGTTTTACGACCCCGGGGGCCTACACCTTC.

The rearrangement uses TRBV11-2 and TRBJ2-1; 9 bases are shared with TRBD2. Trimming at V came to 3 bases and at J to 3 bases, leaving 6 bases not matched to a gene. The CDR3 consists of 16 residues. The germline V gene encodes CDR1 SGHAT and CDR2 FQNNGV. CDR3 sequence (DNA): TGTGCCAGCAGCTTCAGGCGGGGGGGATACTACAATGAGCAGTTCTTC. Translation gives CASSFRRGGYYNEQFF.

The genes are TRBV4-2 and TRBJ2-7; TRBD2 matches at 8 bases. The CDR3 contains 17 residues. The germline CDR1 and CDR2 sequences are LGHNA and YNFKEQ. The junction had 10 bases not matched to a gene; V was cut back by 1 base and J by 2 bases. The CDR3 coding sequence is TGTGCCAGCAGCCAAGGGACCCTTGTCGGGGGGGCCTACGAGCAGTACTTC. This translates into CASSQGTLVGGAYEQYF.

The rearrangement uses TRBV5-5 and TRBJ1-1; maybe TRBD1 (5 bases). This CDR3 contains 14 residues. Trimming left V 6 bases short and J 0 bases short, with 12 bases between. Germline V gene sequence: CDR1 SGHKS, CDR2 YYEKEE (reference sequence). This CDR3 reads CASTLGALNTEAFF. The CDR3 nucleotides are TGTGCCAGCACCTTAGGGGCCCTGAACACTGAAGCTTTCTTT.

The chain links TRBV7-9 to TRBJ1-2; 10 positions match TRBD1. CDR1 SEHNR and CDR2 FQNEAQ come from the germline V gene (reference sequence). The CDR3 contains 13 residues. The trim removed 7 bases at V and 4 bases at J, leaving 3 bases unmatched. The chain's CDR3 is CASTRQGAYGYTF. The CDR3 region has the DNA TGTGCCAGCACGCGACAGGGGGCCTATGGCTACACCTTC.

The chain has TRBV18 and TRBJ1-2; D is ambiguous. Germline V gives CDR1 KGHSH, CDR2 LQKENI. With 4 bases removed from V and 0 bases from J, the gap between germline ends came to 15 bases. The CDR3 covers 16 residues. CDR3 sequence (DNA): TGTGCCAGCTCACTGGGGTCAGGAGGTGCTAACTATGGCTACACCTTC. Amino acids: CASSLGSGGANYGYTF.

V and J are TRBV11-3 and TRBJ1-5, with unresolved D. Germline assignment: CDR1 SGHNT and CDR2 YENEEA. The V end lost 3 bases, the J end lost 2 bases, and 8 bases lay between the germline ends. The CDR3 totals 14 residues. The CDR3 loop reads CASSFTPGNQPQHF. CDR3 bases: TGTGCCAGCAGCTTCACTCCGGGCAATCAGCCCCAGCATTTT.

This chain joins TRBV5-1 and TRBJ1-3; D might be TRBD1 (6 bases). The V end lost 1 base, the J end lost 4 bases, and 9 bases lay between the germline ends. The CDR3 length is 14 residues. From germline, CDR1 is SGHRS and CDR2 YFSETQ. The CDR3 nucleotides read TGCGCCAGCAGCTTGCAGGGGACGGGAAACACCATATATTTT. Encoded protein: CASSLQGTGNTIYF.

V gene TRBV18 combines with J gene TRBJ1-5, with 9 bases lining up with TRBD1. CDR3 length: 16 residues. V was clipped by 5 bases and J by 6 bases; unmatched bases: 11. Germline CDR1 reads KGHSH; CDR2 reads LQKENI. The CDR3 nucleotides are TGTGCCAGCTCAAGATACAGGGACAGGGTCGGTCAGCCCCAGCATTTT. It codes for CASSRYRDRVGQPQHF.

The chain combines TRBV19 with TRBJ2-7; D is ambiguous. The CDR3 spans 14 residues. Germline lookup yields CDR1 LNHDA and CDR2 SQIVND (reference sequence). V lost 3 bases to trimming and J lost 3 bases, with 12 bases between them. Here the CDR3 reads CASSMAPAGYEQYF. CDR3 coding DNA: TGTGCCAGTAGTATGGCCCCGGCCGGCTACGAGCAGTACTTC.

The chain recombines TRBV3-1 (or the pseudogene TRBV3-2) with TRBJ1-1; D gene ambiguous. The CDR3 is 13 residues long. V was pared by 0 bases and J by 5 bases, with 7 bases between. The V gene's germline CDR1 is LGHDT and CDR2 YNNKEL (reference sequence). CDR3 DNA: TGTGCCAGCAGCCAAGATAGGGCTACTGAAGCTTTCTTT. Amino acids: CASSQDRATEAFF.

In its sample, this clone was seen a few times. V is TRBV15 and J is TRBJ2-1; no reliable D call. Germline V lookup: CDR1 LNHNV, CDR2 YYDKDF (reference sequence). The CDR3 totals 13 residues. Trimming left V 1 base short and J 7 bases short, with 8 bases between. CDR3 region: CATSRAVGNEQFF. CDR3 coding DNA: TGTGCCACCAGCAGAGCTGTGGGTAATGAGCAGTTCTTC. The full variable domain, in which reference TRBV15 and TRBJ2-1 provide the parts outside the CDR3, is DAMVIQNPRYQVTQFGKPVTLSCSQTLNHNVMYWYQQKSSQAPKLLFHYYDKDFNNEADTPDNFQSRRPNTSFCFLDIRSPGLGDTAMYLCATSRAVGNEQFFGPGTRLTVL.

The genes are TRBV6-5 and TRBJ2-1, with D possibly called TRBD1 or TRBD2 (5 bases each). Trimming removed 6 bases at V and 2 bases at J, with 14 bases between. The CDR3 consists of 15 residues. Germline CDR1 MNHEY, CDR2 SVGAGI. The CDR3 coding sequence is TGTGCCAGCAGCCGATCGGGGACCCCCTACAATGAGCAGTTCTTC. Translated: CASSRSGTPYNEQFF.

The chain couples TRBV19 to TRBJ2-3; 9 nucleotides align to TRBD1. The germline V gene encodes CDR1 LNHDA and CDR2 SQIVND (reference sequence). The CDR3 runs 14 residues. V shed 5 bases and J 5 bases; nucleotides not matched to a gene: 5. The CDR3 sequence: CASSGDRVIDTQYF. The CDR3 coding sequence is TGTGCCAGTAGTGGGGACAGGGTGATAGATACGCAGTATTTT.

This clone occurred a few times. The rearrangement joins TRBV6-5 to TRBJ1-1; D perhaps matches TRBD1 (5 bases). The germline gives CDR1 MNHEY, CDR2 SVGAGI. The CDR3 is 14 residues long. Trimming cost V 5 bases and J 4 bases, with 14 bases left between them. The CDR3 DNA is TGTGCCAGCAGTCAGGGATGGGAGGCCACTGAAGCTTTCTTT. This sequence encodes CASSQGWEATEAFF.

The CDR3 nucleotides are TGTGCCAGCTCACCAGTGGTAATCGGGGAGCTGTTTTTT. Its translation is CASSPVVIGELFF. V usage is TRBV18 and J usage is TRBJ2-2; no reliable D call. The germline gives CDR1 KGHSH, CDR2 LQKENI. This CDR3 region has 13 residues. V shed 2 bases and J shed 7 bases, with 8 bases lying between them.

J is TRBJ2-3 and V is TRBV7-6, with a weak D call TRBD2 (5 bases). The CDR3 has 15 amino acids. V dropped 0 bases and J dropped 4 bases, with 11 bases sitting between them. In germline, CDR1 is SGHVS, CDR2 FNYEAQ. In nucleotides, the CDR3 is TGTGCCAGCAGCTTAGCCCCGCTAGCAGCAGATACGCAGTATTTT. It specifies CASSLAPLAADTQYF.

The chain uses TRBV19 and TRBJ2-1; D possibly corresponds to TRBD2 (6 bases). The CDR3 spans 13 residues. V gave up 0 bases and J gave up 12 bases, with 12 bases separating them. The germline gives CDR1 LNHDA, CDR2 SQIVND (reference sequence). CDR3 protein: CASSIDRGNRQFF. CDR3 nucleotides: TGTGCCAGTAGTATAGATCGGGGGAATCGGCAGTTCTTC.

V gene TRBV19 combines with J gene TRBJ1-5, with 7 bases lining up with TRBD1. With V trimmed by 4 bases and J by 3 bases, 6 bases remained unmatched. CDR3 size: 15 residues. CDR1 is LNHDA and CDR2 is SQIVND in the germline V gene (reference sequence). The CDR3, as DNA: TGTGCCAGTAGTAAACGGGACAGAAACAATCAGCCCCAGCATTTT. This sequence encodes CASSKRDRNNQPQHF.